Below are 2 T cell receptor beta chains sequenced from a single sample in a study of type 1 regulatory T cells. In TCRdb, the reads were re-called with MiXCR into one record per CDR3 protein. The table lists some 60,000 distinct CDR3 sequences, 55% to 65% of them singletons. Their antigens are not known. Sample: cultured non-Tr1 T cells, either the whole culture or a sorted T cell fraction (not recorded which). Receptor source: a human donor in good health.

This clonotype was seen a few times. The chain recombines TRBV7-7 with TRBJ2-3, with D perhaps given as TRBD1 or TRBD2 (5 bases each). This CDR3 has 14 residues. Germline V gene lookup returns CDR1 SSHAT and CDR2 FNYEAQ (reference sequence). Trimming stripped 5 bases from V and 5 bases from J, with 14 bases between. As DNA, the CDR3 is TGTGCCAGCAGCCCAAACCCGGGACGAGATACGCAGTATTTT. Its protein product is CASSPNPGRDTQYF.

V gene TRBV20-1 combines with J gene TRBJ2-5, with no clear D. The CDR3 has 16 residues. Trimming took off 0 bases at V and 1 base at J, with 15 bases between the two ends. Germline lookup yields CDR1 DFQATT and CDR2 SNEGSKA (reference sequence). CDR3 DNA sequence: TGCAGTGCTAGAGATGTTCCTGGGCGGATCCAAGAGACCCAGTACTTC. Its protein product is CSARDVPGRIQETQYF.